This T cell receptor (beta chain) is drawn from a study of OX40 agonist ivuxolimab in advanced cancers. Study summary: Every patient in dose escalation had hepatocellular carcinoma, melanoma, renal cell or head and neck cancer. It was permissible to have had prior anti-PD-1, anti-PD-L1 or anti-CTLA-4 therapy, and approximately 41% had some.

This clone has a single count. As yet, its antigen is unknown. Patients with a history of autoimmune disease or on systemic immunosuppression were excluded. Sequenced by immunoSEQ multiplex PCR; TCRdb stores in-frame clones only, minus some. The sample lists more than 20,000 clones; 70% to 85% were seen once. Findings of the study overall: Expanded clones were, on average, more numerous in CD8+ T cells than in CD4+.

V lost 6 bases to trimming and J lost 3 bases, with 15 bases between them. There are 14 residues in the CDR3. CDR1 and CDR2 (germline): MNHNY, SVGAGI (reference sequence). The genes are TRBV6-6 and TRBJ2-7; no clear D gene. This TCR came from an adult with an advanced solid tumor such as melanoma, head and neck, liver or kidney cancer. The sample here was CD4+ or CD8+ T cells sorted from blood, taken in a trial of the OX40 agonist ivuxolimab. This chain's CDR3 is CASRAAYLGYEQYF. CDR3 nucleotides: TGTGCCAGCAGGGCAGCGTACCTGGGCTACGAGCAGTACTTC.